This T cell receptor (beta chain) was captured in a study of tumor-infiltrating lymphocytes in primary liver carcinoma (dated by TCRdb to about 2017). For the study in its entirety: Surgical resection was performed in China between 2015 and early 2016 on a few patients with histopathologically diagnosed primary liver carcinoma. Hepatocellular carcinoma (four) or combined HCC and intrahepatic cholangiocarcinoma (one) was present in the five patients, who were three men and two women aged 30 to 69 years. The five patients had tumors staged T1-T3 N0M0, with maximum diameters ranging from about 4 to 11 cm. Each sample produced roughly 3.5 to 7.13 million productive TCRbeta reads, and read depth showed no significant difference between tissue types. TCRbeta repertoire sequencing, expression microarrays and whole-exome sequencing were combined in the study across five regions of each liver tumor, with adjacent normal tissue and blood also included. A total of roughly 35 specimens from 5 patients went through TCRbeta repertoire sequencing, namely 25 tumor regions, 5 adjacent noncancerous liver tissues and 5 peripheral blood samples. Repertoires from technical replicates were highly reproducible, with mean shared-clone rates around 0.87 and correlation coefficients above 0.98. On the study overall, not on this receptor specifically: Only the TCR beta chain was sequenced, so true repertoire diversity is likely underestimated because unpaired alpha chains were not captured. Bulk unsorted samples precluded comparing CD4+ and CD8+ T cell repertoires. The top 250 clones accounted for a significantly greater share of the repertoire in tumors than in blood (p = 0.039). With just 4 or 5 patients in the study, the authors point out that the findings should be validated in a larger study. Repertoire overlap was higher between tumor regions (mean roughly 35%) than tumor-adjacent (approximately 17%) or tumor-blood (approximately 15%) pairs, consistent with antigen-driven expansion.

To note about this clonotype: This clone's antigen is unknown. A read error may be the cause here, since a much bigger clone is one base away.

TCRbeta-specific cDNA was reverse-transcribed from 500 ng total RNA using a constant-region primer and ProtoScript II reverse transcriptase. Construction of the TCRbeta libraries relied on three nested rounds of multiplex PCR, following a slightly modified ARM-PCR procedure. Each of the first two PCR rounds ran for approximately 10 cycles and used multiplex TRBV1-TRBV30 forward primers together with a Cbeta reverse primer. Sample barcodes and Illumina adapters were added in a final 25-cycle PCR with Deep VentR polymerase. Before sequencing, amplicons between 200 and 500 bp were purified from gel using a QIAquick gel extraction kit. An Illumina HiSeq 2500 was used to sequence the TCRbeta amplicons with 250-bp paired-end reads. For the original study's pipeline: Trimmomatic v0.33 was used to quality-trim the reads, and FLASH v1.2.11 was used to merge paired reads so that full CDR3 sequences could be recovered. V, D and J germline segments were assigned to the rearranged TCRbeta sequences by MiGEC v1.2.1b. Clonotype statistics and Shannon-Wiener diversity indices were calculated with VDJtools v1.0.0. To reduce sampling bias, subsequent analyses other than the diversity analysis used only the 250 most abundant clonotypes in each sample. Using fastp at Q25 and MiXCR, TCRdb reprocessed the public reads and kept productive beta chains. Each CDR3 protein gets just one entry, which takes the most common genes and DNA from the rows behind it. The V and J calls and clone size come from TCRdb's table, not from the authors' own analysis. The sample yields under 200,000 distinct CDR3 sequences; less than 75% were counted once. The ten largest clones add up to 6% to 8.5% of the sample.

TRIzol reagent was used to extract blood RNA from unsorted whole blood, while the DNeasy Blood & Tissue kit provided the germline DNA. At the time of sampling, the patients were treatment-naive and had chronic HBV infection. Before surgery, four milliliters of peripheral blood were drawn into K2EDTA tubes. CDR1 and CDR2, per the germline V gene, are MNHNS and SASEGT. The CDR3 runs 11 amino acids, cysteine and phenylalanine included. Only the CDR3 region is kept as DNA, spanning 33 bases read in frame from base 1. The sequencing input was peripheral blood. The chain is made from TRBV6-1 and TRBJ2-3; TRBD2 is a weak D gene call, 5 bases matching. The clonotype was recovered from a woman aged 55-70 years with primary liver carcinoma and hepatitis B virus infection. The sequenced DNA: TGTTCCAGCAGTGGACTCGGTACGCAGTATTTT. Its protein reads: CSSSGLGTQYF.